The 18 T cell receptor beta chains reported below all come from one sample, sequenced in a study of OX40 agonist ivuxolimab in advanced cancers. TCRdb's copy holds only in-frame clones and misses some; the assay was immunoSEQ multiplex PCR. Among some 130,000 clones listed, about nine tenths were seen once. Sequenced material: CD4+ or CD8+ T cells sorted from blood, taken in a trial of the OX40 agonist ivuxolimab. Receptor source: an adult with an advanced solid tumor such as melanoma, head and neck, liver or kidney cancer.

V usage is TRBV7-9 and J usage is TRBJ2-7; 7 nucleotides align to TRBD1. Near its end, the DNA agrees better with TRBJ2-5, so the J call may be wrong. The CDR3 spans 16 residues. The germline V gene has CDR1 SEHNR and CDR2 FQNEAQ (reference sequence). CDR3 amino acids: CASSFVTGATQETQYF. The CDR3 DNA follows: TGTGCCAGCAGCTTTGTTACAGGGGCCACCCAAGAGACCCAGTACTTC.

V gene TRBV2 combines with J gene TRBJ2-2, with a tentative D call TRBD2 (5 bases). The V end lost 9 bases, the J end lost 1 base, and 9 bases lay between the germline ends. Per germline, CDR1 SNHLY and CDR2 FYNNEI. CDR3 length: 13 amino acids. CDR3 amino acids: CARTGLNTGELFF. The CDR3 DNA sequence: TGTGCCAGAACGGGATTGAACACCGGGGAGCTGTTTTTT.

This chain connects TRBV19 to TRBJ1-2; the match to TRBD1 covers 10 bases. Germline values: CDR1 LNHDA, CDR2 SQIVND (reference sequence). The CDR3 length is 18 residues. J gave up 5 bases and V 5 bases, and 17 bases lay outside the gene matches. The CDR3 DNA is TGTGCCAGTAGTGACCACGCAACCGGACAGGGGGGAAGGTATGGCTACACCTTC. This codes for CASSDHATGQGGRYGYTF. Full variable domain (missing parts from reference TRBV19 and TRBJ1-2): DGGITQSPKYLFRKEGQNVTLSCEQNLNHDAMYWYRQDPGQGLRLIYYSQIVNDFQKGDIAEGYSVSREKKESFPLTVTSAQKNPTAFYLCASSDHATGQGGRYGYTFGSGTRLTVV.

This clone was counted once. The genes are TRBV18 and TRBJ1-1, with TRBD1 matching over 8 bases. The CDR3 is made up of 14 amino acids. The germline CDR1 and CDR2 sequences are KGHSH and LQKENI. The V and J ends lost 5 bases and 2 bases, in that order; junction bases with no gene match: 4. CDR3 in DNA: TGTGCCAGCTCAGGACAGGGCGGTAACACTGAAGCTTTCTTT. Translation: CASSGQGGNTEAFF.

This chain joins TRBV10-1 and TRBJ1-1; 9 bases line up with TRBD1. This CDR3 comprises 16 residues. CDR1 is WNHNN and CDR2 is SYGVQD in the germline V gene (reference sequence). V trimming: 5 bases; J trimming: 1 base; junction bases outside the gene matches: 8. CDR3 sequence: CASSPDRGGRNTEAFF. The CDR3 DNA reads as TGCGCCAGCAGTCCCGACAGGGGGGGGAGGAACACTGAAGCTTTCTTT.

The chain joins TRBV28 to TRBJ2-1; no definite D call. CDR3 size: 12 residues. Per the germline V gene, CDR1 is MDHEN and CDR2 is SYDVKM. The V gene lost 6 bases and the J gene lost 8 bases, with 11 bases spanning the gap. CDR3 sequence (DNA): TGTGCCAGCAGGAAGAGTTCGGATGAGCAGTTCTTC. Its translation: CASRKSSDEQFF.

The rearrangement uses TRBV28 and TRBJ1-1, with D unclear. CDR3 length: 14 amino acids. Germline V lookup: CDR1 MDHEN, CDR2 SYDVKM. The V end lost 7 bases, the J end lost 3 bases, and 15 bases lay between the germline ends. The CDR3 DNA sequence: TGTGCCAGCACCAAACAACTCTCGGACACTGAAGCTTTCTTT. The encoded protein is CASTKQLSDTEAFF.

This clone has a handful of counts. The V and J genes are TRBV6-6 and TRBJ2-2; 7 nucleotides match TRBD1. CDR1 and CDR2 from the germline V gene are MNHNY and SVGAGI (reference sequence). This CDR3 contains 14 residues. V lost 5 bases and J lost 10; bases outside the gene matches: 10. In nucleotides, the CDR3 is TGTGCCAGCAGTCCAGGAGACAGGGCCGTGGAGCTGTTTTTT. Encoded protein: CASSPGDRAVELFF.

V usage is TRBV6-5 and J usage is TRBJ2-4, with a tentative D call TRBD1 (5 bases). CDR1 is MNHEY and CDR2 is SVGAGI in the germline V gene. The CDR3 runs to 16 residues. Trimming removed 0 bases from V and 3 bases from J, with 12 bases in between. The CDR3 DNA follows: TGTGCCAGCAGTTACTCGAGACAAGGGGTCAAAAACATTCAGTACTTC. Amino acid sequence: CASSYSRQGVKNIQYF.

The V gene is TRBV5-4, the J gene TRBJ1-1; D is unclear. The CDR3 runs to 16 residues. V gave up 4 bases and J gave up 4 bases, with 20 bases separating them. Germline values: CDR1 SGHNT, CDR2 YYREEE (reference sequence). CDR3 sequence: CASSQDRLAELTEAFF. DNA of the CDR3: TGTGCCAGCAGCCAAGATCGTCTGGCAGAACTCACTGAAGCTTTCTTT.

The rearrangement links TRBV5-1 to TRBJ2-1, with D possibly matching TRBD2 (5 bases). CDR1 is SGHRS, CDR2 YFSETQ, per germline. The CDR3 loop spans 15 amino acids. Trimming shortened V by 5 bases and J by 0 bases, and 12 bases separated the two germline ends. The CDR3 DNA follows: TGCGCCAGCAGTCAAAGCGGCCCCTCCTACAATGAGCAGTTCTTC. Translated: CASSQSGPSYNEQFF.

This chain links TRBV29-1 with TRBJ1-1; tentatively, D is TRBD1 (6 bases). Germline-derived CDR1 and CDR2 are SQVTM and ANQGSEA. Trimming left V 6 bases short and J 4 bases short, with 9 bases between. The CDR3 has 11 amino acids. The CDR3 DNA is TGCAGCGTCCCCAGGGGCACTGAAGCTTTCTTT. Protein sequence: CSVPRGTEAFF. Supplemented by reference TRBV29-1 and TRBJ1-1, the full variable domain reads SAVISQKPSRDICQRGTSLTIQCQVDSQVTMMFWYRQQPGQSLTLIATANQGSEATYESGFVIDKFPISRPNLTFSTLTVSNMSPEDSSIYLCSVPRGTEAFFGQGTRLTVV.

The chain is built from TRBV5-4 and TRBJ2-2, with D possibly TRBD2 on 6 matching bases. Per germline, CDR1 SGHNT and CDR2 YYREEE (reference sequence). V was clipped by 0 bases and J by 7 bases, with 19 bases between them. CDR3 length: 17 amino acids. As DNA, the CDR3 is TGTGCCAGCAGCTTGGGCGCCGCGGGACCGGGGGTCGGGGAGCTGTTTTTT. Its protein product is CASSLGAAGPGVGELFF.

V and J are TRBV15 and TRBJ2-7; no firm D call. Trimming left V 0 bases short and J 2 bases short, with 5 bases between. The CDR3 loop spans 13 amino acids. The germline CDR1 and CDR2 sequences are LNHNV and YYDKDF (reference sequence). Here the CDR3 reads CATSRDWAYEQYF. The CDR3 DNA is TGTGCCACCAGCAGAGATTGGGCCTACGAGCAGTACTTC.

The chain recombines TRBV7-6 with TRBJ1-2; no clear D. CDR1 SGHVS and CDR2 FNYEAQ come from the germline V gene. The CDR3 runs to 12 residues. Trimming shortened V by 5 bases and J by 8 bases, and 12 bases separated the two germline ends. The DNA for the CDR3 is TGTGCCAGCAGCCCAAGGGATGGGGGCTACACCTTC. Protein product: CASSPRDGGYTF.

This clone was observed once. This chain connects TRBV19 to TRBJ2-7; perhaps TRBD1 as D (6 bases). This CDR3 region has 14 residues. V was cut by 5 bases and J by 2 bases, with 13 bases left in between. Per germline, CDR1 LNHDA and CDR2 SQIVND (reference sequence). CDR3 sequence reads: CASSPRGTTYEQYF. The CDR3 DNA reads TGTGCCAGTAGTCCCAGGGGAACGACCTACGAGCAGTACTTC.

The chain links TRBV30 to TRBJ2-3; D call uncertain. There are 12 residues in the CDR3. Germline V gene data show CDR1 as GTSNPN and CDR2 as SVGIG (reference sequence). V shed 5 bases and J shed 0 bases, with 6 bases lying between them. The CDR3 DNA reads TGTGCCTGGGGAATTAGCACAGATACGCAGTATTTT. This codes for CAWGISTDTQYF.

The V and J genes are TRBV28 and TRBJ1-2; TRBD1 aligns across 8 bases. The CDR3 is made up of 16 amino acids. With V trimmed by 6 bases and J by 6 bases, 15 bases remained unmatched. CDR1 and CDR2 from the germline V gene are MDHEN and SYDVKM. CDR3 in amino acids: CASRLTITQGEDGYTF. The CDR3 DNA is TGTGCCAGCAGGCTTACCATTACACAGGGGGAAGATGGCTACACCTTC.